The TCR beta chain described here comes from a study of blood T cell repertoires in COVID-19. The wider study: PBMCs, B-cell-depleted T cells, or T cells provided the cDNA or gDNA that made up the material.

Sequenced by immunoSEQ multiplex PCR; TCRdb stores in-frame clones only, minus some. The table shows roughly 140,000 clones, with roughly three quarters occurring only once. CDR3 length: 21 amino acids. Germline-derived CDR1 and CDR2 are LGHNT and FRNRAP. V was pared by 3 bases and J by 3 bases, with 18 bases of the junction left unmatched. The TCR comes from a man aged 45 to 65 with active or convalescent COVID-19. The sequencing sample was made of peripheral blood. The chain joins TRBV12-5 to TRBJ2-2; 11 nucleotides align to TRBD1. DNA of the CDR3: TGTGCTAGTGGTTTCATAACGTTTCGAGGACAGGGGGCGCCGGACACCGGGGAGCTGTTTTTT. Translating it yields CASGFITFRGQGAPDTGELFF.